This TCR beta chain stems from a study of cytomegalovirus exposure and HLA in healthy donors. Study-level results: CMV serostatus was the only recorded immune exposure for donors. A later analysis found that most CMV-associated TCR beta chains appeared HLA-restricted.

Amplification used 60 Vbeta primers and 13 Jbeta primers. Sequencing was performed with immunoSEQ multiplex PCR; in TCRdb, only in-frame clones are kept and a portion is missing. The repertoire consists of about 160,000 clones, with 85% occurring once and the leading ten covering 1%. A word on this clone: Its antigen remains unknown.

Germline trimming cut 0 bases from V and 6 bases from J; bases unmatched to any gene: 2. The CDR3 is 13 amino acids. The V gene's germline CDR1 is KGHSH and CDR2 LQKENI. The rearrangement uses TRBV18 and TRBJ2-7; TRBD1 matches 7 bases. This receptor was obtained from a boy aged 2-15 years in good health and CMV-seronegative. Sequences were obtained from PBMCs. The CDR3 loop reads CASSPPHRGEQYF. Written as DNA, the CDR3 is TGTGCCAGCTCACCACCCCACAGGGGCGAGCAGTACTTC.